This is a list of T cell receptor beta chains from one sample in a study of vaccination and CD4 T cells after COVID-19. TCRdb reprocessed the PCR reads with MiXCR, giving one entry per CDR3 protein. The repertoire holds under 20,000 distinct CDR3 sequences, with roughly 29% as singletons. No antigens are known for them. The sample consisted of cultured CD4+ T cells from blood. The receptor source for this set is a human donor with COVID-19. Both conserved end residues are part of each CDR3. The D gene is left open where the match is weak. A row's size may be missing; if present it is once, few, many or a size class.

>TRBJ2-7|NA|NA|TRBV18
TGTGCCAGCTCAACCCAGGGGTCCCTCTACGAGCAGTACTTC
CASSTQGSLYEQYF
>TRBJ2-6|few|NA|TRBV19
TGTGCCAGTACGGGGGTCCCGGGACGGAAGTTTGCTGGGGCCAACGTCCTGACTTTC
CASTGVPGRKFAGANVLTF
>TRBJ1-1|NA|NA|TRBV11-2
TGTGCCAGCAGCCCCCGGGGGGCAGATTGGAACACTGAAGCTTTCTTT
CASSPRGADWNTEAFF
>TRBJ2-7|NA|TRBD2|TRBV5-1
TGCGCCAGCAGGCTTACTAGCGGGGGGACCTTTCACTACGAGCAGTACTTC
CASRLTSGGTFHYEQYF
>TRBJ1-1|NA|TRBD1|TRBV7-9
TGTGCCAGCAGCTTAGGACAGGGGGACACTGAAGCTTTCTTT
CASSLGQGDTEAFF
>TRBJ1-3|NA|NA|TRBV15
TGTGCCACCAGCAGAGATGTGGCCAACTCTGGAAACACCATATATTTT
CATSRDVANSGNTIYF
>TRBJ2-5|few|NA|TRBV20-1
TGCAGTGCTAGAGACAGGGTTCAAGAGACCCAGTACTTC
CSARDRVQETQYF
>TRBJ2-3|NA|NA|TRBV5-4
TGTGCCAGCAGCTTGGGGGACCAAGCCGGCACGCAGTATTTT
CASSLGDQAGTQYF
>TRBJ2-5|few|NA|TRBV12-3/TRBV12-4
TGTGCCAGCGGACGGGGTAAAGAGACCCAGTACTTC
CASGRGKETQYF
>TRBJ1-2|few|NA|TRBV28
TGTGCCAGCAGCCGAGGGGGGGTCGGAGGCTACACCTTC
CASSRGGVGGYTF
>TRBJ1-2|NA|TRBD1|TRBV2
TGTGCCAGCAGCAGGGGACAGGGTGTTGCCGGCTACACCTTC
CASSRGQGVAGYTF
>TRBJ2-3|few|TRBD2|TRBV2
TGTGCCAGCAGTCAATTCGGGACTAGAGGTACAGATACGCAGTATTTT
CASSQFGTRGTDTQYF
>TRBJ2-6|NA|NA|TRBV27
TGTGCCAGCAGTTTAACAGGGACTGGGGCCAACGTCCTGACTTTC
CASSLTGTGANVLTF
>TRBJ1-1|NA|NA|TRBV5-1
TGCGCCAGCAGCTTGGCATCGTCAGGCACTAACACTGAAGCTTTCTTT
CASSLASSGTNTEAFF
>TRBJ1-1|NA|TRBD1|TRBV29-1
TGCAGCGGAGGGGACAGGGGGATGTTGACTGAAGCTTTCTTT
CSGGDRGMLTEAFF
>TRBJ2-5|NA|TRBD2|TRBV5-1
TGCGCCAGCAGCTTCTGGACTAGCAGGGATGAGACCCAGTACTTC
CASSFWTSRDETQYF
>TRBJ2-3|NA|NA|TRBV6-1
TGTGCCAGCATGGCAACTGACGGCCGGGATACGCAGTATTTT
CASMATDGRDTQYF
>TRBJ2-6|NA|NA|TRBV19
TGTGCCAGTAGTATACACTCTGGGGCCAACGTCCTGACTTTC
CASSIHSGANVLTF
>TRBJ1-6|once|NA|TRBV5-4
TGTGCCAGCAGCCTCAGAGGGGATTCACCCCTCCACTTT
CASSLRGDSPLHF
>TRBJ1-6|NA|NA|TRBV14
TGTGCCAGCAGCCAAGATGGGGCAGGGAATTCACCCCTCCACTTT
CASSQDGAGNSPLHF
>TRBJ2-5|few|TRBD1|TRBV2
TGTGCCAGCAGGGAACAGGGGATACTCCAAGAGACCCAGTACTTC
CASREQGILQETQYF
>TRBJ2-5|NA|TRBD1|TRBV14
TGTGCCAGCAGCCAAGATGACGGACAGGTCCTTGCGACCCAGTACTTC
CASSQDDGQVLATQYF
>TRBJ2-3|NA|TRBD2|TRBV18
TGTGCCAGCTCACCACTCGGGACTAGCAGTCGCACAGATACGCAGTATTTT
CASSPLGTSSRTDTQYF
>TRBJ2-3|NA|TRBD2|TRBV5-6
TGTGCCAGCAGCTTGGAATTGGGGGGGAAAAGCACAGATACGCAGTATTTT
CASSLELGGKSTDTQYF
>TRBJ2-7|NA|NA|TRBV7-9
TGTGCCAGCAGCTTAGATCGCGGTCGGCAGGATCTATCCGAGCAGTACTTC
CASSLDRGRQDLSEQYF
>TRBJ1-5|few|NA|TRBV20-1
TGCAGTGCTGCTGACGGTAGCAATCAGCCCCAGCATTTT
CSAADGSNQPQHF
>TRBJ2-6|few|TRBD1|TRBV2
TGTGCCAGCACCCCGGACAGGGGATACTCTGGGGCCAACGTCCTGACTTTC
CASTPDRGYSGANVLTF
>TRBJ2-2|few|TRBD1|TRBV30
TGTGCCTGGAGCCCTAGGGGGCCCGGGGAGCTGTTTTTT
CAWSPRGPGELFF
>TRBJ1-1|few|NA|TRBV20-1
TGCAGTGCTACTCGGGCCCCAACTGAAGCTTTCTTT
CSATRAPTEAFF
>TRBJ2-5|few|NA|TRBV6-2/TRBV6-3
TGTGCCAGCAGTTACGAAGGGACCTATAAAGAGACCCAGTACTTC
CASSYEGTYKETQYF
>TRBJ2-7|NA|TRBD1|TRBV5-5
TGTGCCAGCAGCTTGGTCTCGCAGGGGGCCTCCTACGAGCAGTACTTC
CASSLVSQGASYEQYF
>TRBJ1-6|NA|NA|TRBV3-1
TGTGCCAGCAGCCAAGATCCTTGTCAGCCTCCCAATTCACCCCTCCACTTT
CASSQDPCQPPNSPLHF
>TRBJ1-3|large|TRBD1|TRBV6-5
TGTGCCAGCAGTTACTCGACAGGGGGCAGAAACACCATATATTTT
CASSYSTGGRNTIYF
>TRBJ1-6|NA|NA|TRBV7-2
TGTGCCAGCAGCCCCCCCGTTGGCGGGAACTCCTATAATTCACCCCTCCACTTT
CASSPPVGGNSYNSPLHF
>TRBJ1-1|NA|NA|TRBV19
TGTGCCAGTAGTATTAGTATAGGTCGGGGAGAAGAAGCTTTCTTT
CASSISIGRGEEAFF
>TRBJ1-1|few|NA|TRBV7-9
TGTGCCAGCAGGTCAGGGAACACTGAAGCTTTCTTT
CASRSGNTEAFF
>TRBJ1-2|NA|TRBD1|TRBV18
TGTGCCAGCTCACCTAAACCCGGGACAGGGATTTTCTATGGCTACACCTTC
CASSPKPGTGIFYGYTF
>TRBJ2-1|NA|NA|TRBV20-1
TGCAGTGCGCTTCGGACCGATTTCTACAATGAGCAGTTCTTC
CSALRTDFYNEQFF
>TRBJ2-1|NA|TRBD2|TRBV6-1
TGTGCCAGCACCCAGTCGGGACTAGGGGACAATGAGCAGTTCTTC
CASTQSGLGDNEQFF
>TRBJ1-6|few|TRBD1|TRBV7-2
TGTGCCAGCAGCTGGGGACAGGGGAATTCACCCCTCCACTTT
CASSWGQGNSPLHF
>TRBJ2-2|NA|NA|TRBV24-1
TGTGCCACCAGTCGAAGGGGCAGGGGCGATAGCGGGGAGCTGTTTTTT
CATSRRGRGDSGELFF
>TRBJ1-1|NA|TRBD1|TRBV6-1
TGTGCCAGCACCTCGGGACAGACTGAAGCTTTCTTT
CASTSGQTEAFF
>TRBJ1-2|NA|NA|TRBV7-9
TGTGCCAGCAGCTCCCTAACATTCTATGGCTACACCTTC
CASSSLTFYGYTF
>TRBJ1-1|NA|NA|TRBV9
TGTGCCAGCAGCTCAGGGTTAGTGAACACTGAAGCTTTCTTT
CASSSGLVNTEAFF
>TRBJ2-1|NA|NA|TRBV24-1
TGTGCCACCAGCGAGGTTGGATACAATGAGCAGTTCTTC
CATSEVGYNEQFF
>TRBJ2-2|few|NA|TRBV20-1
TGCAGTGCTAGAGGTCCCGGGGAGCTGTTTTTT
CSARGPGELFF